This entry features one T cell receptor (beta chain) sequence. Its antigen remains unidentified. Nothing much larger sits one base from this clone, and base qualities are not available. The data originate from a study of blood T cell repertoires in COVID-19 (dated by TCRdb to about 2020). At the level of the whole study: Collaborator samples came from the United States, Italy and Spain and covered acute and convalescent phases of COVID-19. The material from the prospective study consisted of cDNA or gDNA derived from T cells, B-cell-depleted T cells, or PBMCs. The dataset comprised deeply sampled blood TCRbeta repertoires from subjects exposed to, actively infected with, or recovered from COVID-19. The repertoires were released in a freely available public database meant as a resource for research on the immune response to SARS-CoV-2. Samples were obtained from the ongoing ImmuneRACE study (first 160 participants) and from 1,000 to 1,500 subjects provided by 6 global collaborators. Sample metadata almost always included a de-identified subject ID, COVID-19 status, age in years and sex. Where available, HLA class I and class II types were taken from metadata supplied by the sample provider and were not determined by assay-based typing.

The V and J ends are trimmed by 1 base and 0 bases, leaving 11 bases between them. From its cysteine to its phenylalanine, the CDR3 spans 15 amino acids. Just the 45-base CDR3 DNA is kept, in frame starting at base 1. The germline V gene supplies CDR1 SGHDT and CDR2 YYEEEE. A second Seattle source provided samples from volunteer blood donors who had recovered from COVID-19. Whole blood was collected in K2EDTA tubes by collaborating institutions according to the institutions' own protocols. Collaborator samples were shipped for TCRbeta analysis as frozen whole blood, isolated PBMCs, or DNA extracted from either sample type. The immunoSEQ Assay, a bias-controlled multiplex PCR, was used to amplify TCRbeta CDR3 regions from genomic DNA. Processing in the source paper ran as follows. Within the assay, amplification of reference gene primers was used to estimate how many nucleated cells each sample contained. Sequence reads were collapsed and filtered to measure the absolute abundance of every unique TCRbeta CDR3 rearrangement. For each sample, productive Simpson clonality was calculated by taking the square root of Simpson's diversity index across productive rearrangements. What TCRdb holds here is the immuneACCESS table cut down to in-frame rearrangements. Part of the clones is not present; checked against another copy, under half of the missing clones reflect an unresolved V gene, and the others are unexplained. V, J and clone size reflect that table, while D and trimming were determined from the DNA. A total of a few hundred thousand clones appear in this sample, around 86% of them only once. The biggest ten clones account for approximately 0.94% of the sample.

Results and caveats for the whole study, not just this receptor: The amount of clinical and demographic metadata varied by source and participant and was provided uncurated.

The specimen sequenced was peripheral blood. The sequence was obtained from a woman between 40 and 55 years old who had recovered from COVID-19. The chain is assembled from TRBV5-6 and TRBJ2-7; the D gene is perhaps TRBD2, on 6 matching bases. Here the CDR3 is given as CASSLSAGSSYEQYF. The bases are TGTGCCAGCAGCTTGTCTGCGGGATCCTCCTACGAGCAGTACTTC.